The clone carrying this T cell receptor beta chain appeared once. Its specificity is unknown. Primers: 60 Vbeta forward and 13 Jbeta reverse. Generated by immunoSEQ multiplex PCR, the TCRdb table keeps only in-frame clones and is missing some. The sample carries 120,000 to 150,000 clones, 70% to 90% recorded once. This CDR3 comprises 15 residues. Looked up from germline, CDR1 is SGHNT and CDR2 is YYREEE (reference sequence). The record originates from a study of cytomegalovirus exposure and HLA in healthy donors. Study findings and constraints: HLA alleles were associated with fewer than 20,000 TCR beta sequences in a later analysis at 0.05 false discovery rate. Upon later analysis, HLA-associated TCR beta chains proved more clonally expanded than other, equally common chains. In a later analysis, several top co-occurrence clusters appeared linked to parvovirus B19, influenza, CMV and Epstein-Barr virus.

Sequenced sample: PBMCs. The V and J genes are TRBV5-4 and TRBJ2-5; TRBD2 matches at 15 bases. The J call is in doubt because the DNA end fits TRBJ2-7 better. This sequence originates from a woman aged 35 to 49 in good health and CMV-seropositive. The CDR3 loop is CASSVGLAGGSEQYF. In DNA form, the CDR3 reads TGTGCCAGCAGCGTTGGACTAGCGGGGGGGAGCGAGCAGTACTTC.